Each of the 4 T cell receptor beta chains below was sequenced from the same sample in a study of blood T cell repertoires in COVID-19. The assay was immunoSEQ multiplex PCR, and TCRdb's table has in-frame clones only and misses some. The table has 200,000 to 300,000 clones, 81% seen once. The sequenced material came from peripheral blood. The receptors here all came from an elderly woman with COVID-19, enrolled during active disease.

The rearrangement joins TRBV5-1 to TRBJ1-2; D is unclear. CDR1 and CDR2 (germline): SGHRS, YFSETQ. V was clipped by 4 bases and J by 6 bases, with 22 bases between them. The CDR3 length is 16 residues. CDR3 loop: CASSGLKRSGWDGYTF. In nucleotides, the CDR3 is TGCGCCAGCAGCGGACTAAAAAGGTCGGGCTGGGATGGCTACACCTTC.

The CDR3: CASSPGVSNQPQHF. CDR3 DNA: TGTGCCAGCAGCCCAGGGGTGTCCAATCAGCCCCAGCATTTT. The chain links TRBV9 to TRBJ1-5, with D perhaps TRBD1 (6 bases). Trimming shortened V by 4 bases and J by 3 bases, and 11 bases separated the two germline ends. This CDR3 has 14 amino acids. Germline CDR1 and CDR2: SGDLS and YYNGEE.

The chain joins TRBV5-5 to TRBJ1-6, with 7 nucleotides matching TRBD1. The CDR3 spans 14 residues. CDR1 and CDR2 from the germline V gene are SGHKS and YYEKEE (reference sequence). V was pared by 4 bases and J by 5 bases, with 3 bases of the junction left unmatched. CDR3 coding DNA: TGTGCCAGCAGCCACGGGACAGATAATTCACCCCTCCACTTT. This codes for CASSHGTDNSPLHF.

This clone was counted a few times. This rearrangement joins TRBV29-1 to TRBJ2-2, with a weak D call TRBD2 (6 bases). The CDR3 totals 14 residues. Germline CDR1 and CDR2: SQVTM and ANQGSEA. Deletions cut 4 bases from V and 0 bases from J, with 9 bases between. In DNA, the CDR3 is TGCAGCGTTGCGGGAGTCGCGAACACCGGGGAGCTGTTTTTT. This codes for CSVAGVANTGELFF.